This T cell receptor beta chain was observed in a study of blood T cell repertoires in COVID-19. The protocol was immunoSEQ multiplex PCR, while the TCRdb copy is restricted to in-frame clones and leaves out a portion. Altogether about 250,000 clones are present, approximately 90% being singletons, with the ten largest covering 1.9%. This CDR3 has 13 residues. Germline V gene lookup returns CDR1 MDHEN and CDR2 SYDVKM. With 2 bases removed from V and 6 bases from J, the gap between germline ends came to 8 bases. The sequenced sample consisted of PBMCs or T cells enriched from blood (not recorded which). This chain connects TRBV28 to TRBJ2-1, with TRBD1 as a possible D gene (6 bases). The sequence was obtained from a woman between 18 and 30 years old who had recovered from COVID-19. This CDR3 reads CASSLTRGNEQFF. CDR3 sequence (DNA): TGTGCCAGCAGTTTAACCAGGGGCAATGAGCAGTTCTTC.